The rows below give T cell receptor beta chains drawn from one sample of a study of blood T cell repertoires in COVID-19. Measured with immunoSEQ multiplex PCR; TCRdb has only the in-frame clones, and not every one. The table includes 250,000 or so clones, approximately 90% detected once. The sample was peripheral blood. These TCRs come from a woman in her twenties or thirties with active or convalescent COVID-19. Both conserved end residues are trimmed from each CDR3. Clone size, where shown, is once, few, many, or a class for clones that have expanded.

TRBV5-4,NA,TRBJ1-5,ASSLCYRGRRIISNQPQH
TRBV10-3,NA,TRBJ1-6,AISEWGQGQSPLH
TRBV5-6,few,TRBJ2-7,ASSLIRDRVWVEDYEQY
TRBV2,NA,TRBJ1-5,ASSEDRGNQPQH
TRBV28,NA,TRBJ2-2,ASWRENTGELF
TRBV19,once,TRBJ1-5,ASTGQDSNQPQH
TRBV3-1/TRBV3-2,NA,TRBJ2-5,ASSPGLAGVETQY
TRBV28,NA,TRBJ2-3,ASSFPGGFTDTQY
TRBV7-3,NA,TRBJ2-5,ASSRGAQETQY
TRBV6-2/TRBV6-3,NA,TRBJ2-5,ASSYSGLAPETQY
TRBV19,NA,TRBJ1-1,ASSTVAKSMNTEAF
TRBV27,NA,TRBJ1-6,ASSSESSYNSPLH
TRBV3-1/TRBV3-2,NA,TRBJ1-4,ASSQLQGSEKLF
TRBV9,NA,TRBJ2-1,ASSVAGNEQF
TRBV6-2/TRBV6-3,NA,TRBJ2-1,ASSYYGQEGLF
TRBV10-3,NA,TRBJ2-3,AITPDSVTDTQY
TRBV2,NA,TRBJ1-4,ASRPSSGGRREKLF
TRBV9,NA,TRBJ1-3,ASSARTGPGNTIY
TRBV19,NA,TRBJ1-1,ASSSLLTGGDTEAF
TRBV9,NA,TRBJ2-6,ASSVEAYSSGANVLT
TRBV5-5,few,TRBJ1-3,ASSWGDGATSGNTIY
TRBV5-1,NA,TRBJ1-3,ASSIETGRSGNTIY
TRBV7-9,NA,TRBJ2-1,ASGLVTGSPYNEQF
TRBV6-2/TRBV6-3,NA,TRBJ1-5,ASSYPGESNQPQH
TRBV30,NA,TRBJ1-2,AWSVQGVGGYT